One sample yielded the 7 T cell receptor beta chains listed below, sequenced in a study of CD8+ T cells in alopecia areata. cDNA reverse transcribed from extracted RNA served as the sequencing template. Profiling relied on immunoSEQ multiplex PCR, and the TCRdb table lists in-frame clones only, not all of them. Of about 120,000 clones listed, around two fifths were seen once; the top ten hold roughly 3.2%. Material for sequencing was CD4+ T cells sorted from blood. These receptors were obtained from a human donor with alopecia areata.

The genes are TRBV11-2 and TRBJ2-1; D gene uncertain. This CDR3 contains 12 residues. Germline lookup yields CDR1 SGHAT and CDR2 FQNNGV. Trimming removed 5 bases from V and 5 bases from J, with 7 bases in between. CDR3 DNA: TGTGCCAGCAGCAACGCGAACAATGAGCAGTTCTTC. It codes for CASSNANNEQFF.

This clone was seen a few times. The rearrangement joins TRBV29-1 to TRBJ1-1, with a tentative D call TRBD1 (5 bases). Per the germline V gene, CDR1 is SQVTM and CDR2 is ANQGSEA. This CDR3 spans 13 amino acids. The V end lost 6 bases, the J end lost 2 bases, and 13 bases lay between the germline ends. CDR3 sequence reads: CSVFRQTNTEAFF. The CDR3 nucleotides are TGCAGCGTCTTCAGACAGACTAACACTGAAGCTTTCTTT. Looking up the rest from reference TRBV29-1 and TRBJ1-1 gives the full variable domain: SAVISQKPSRDICQRGTSLTIQCQVDSQVTMMFWYRQQPGQSLTLIATANQGSEATYESGFVIDKFPISRPNLTFSTLTVSNMSPEDSSIYLCSVFRQTNTEAFFGQGTRLTVV.

V gene TRBV29-1 combines with J gene TRBJ1-1; D is unresolved. V was clipped by 6 bases and J by 3 bases, with 17 bases between them. Germline loops: CDR1 SQVTM, CDR2 ANQGSEA. The CDR3 is 14 residues long. This chain's CDR3 is CSVTNGRADTEAFF. Written as DNA, the CDR3 is TGCAGCGTCACCAACGGTCGGGCTGACACTGAAGCTTTCTTT.

This clone has more than one count but fewer than ten. The chain couples TRBV7-2 to TRBJ2-3; 7 bases align to TRBD1. The CDR3 covers 17 residues. CDR1 SGHTA and CDR2 FQGNSA come from the germline V gene. J lost 4 bases, V lost 0 bases, and 10 bases had no gene match. The CDR3 DNA is TGTGCCAGCAGCTTAGCTGCTACGGGGACAGCTTCAGATACGCAGTATTTT. Its translation: CASSLAATGTASDTQYF. Looking up the rest from reference TRBV7-2 and TRBJ2-3 gives the full variable domain: GAGVSQSPSNKVTEKGKDVELRCDPISGHTALYWYRQSLGQGLEFLIYFQGNSAPDKSGLPSDRFSAERTGGSVSTLTIQRTQQEDSAVYLCASSLAATGTASDTQYFGPGTRLTVL.

V is TRBV5-1 and J is TRBJ2-5; D is unclear. Deletions cut 3 bases from V and 0 bases from J, with 3 bases between. The CDR3 spans 12 residues. CDR1 and CDR2 from the germline V gene are SGHRS and YFSETQ. CDR3 protein: CASSSYQETQYF. The CDR3 region has the DNA TGCGCCAGCAGCTCGTACCAAGAGACCCAGTACTTC.

The genes are TRBV4-3 and TRBJ2-7; D could derive from TRBD1 or TRBD2 (6 bases each). The CDR3 has 15 residues. Germline assignment: CDR1 LGHNA and CDR2 YSLEER. V lost 0 bases to trimming and J lost 2 bases, with 11 bases between them. This CDR3 is CASSQDSGATYEQYF. DNA of the CDR3: TGCGCCAGCAGCCAAGATTCGGGGGCCACCTACGAGCAGTACTTC.

The chain combines TRBV11-2 with TRBJ2-3; a weak D match, TRBD2 (6 bases). V lost 5 bases, J lost 2 bases, and 20 bases lay in between. This CDR3 has 17 amino acids. In germline, CDR1 is SGHAT, CDR2 FQNNGV. The CDR3 bases are TGTGCCAGCAGCCACGGGGGTGTGCGGACCGACACAGATACGCAGTATTTT. Amino acids: CASSHGGVRTDTDTQYF.